This T cell receptor beta chain was retrieved from a study of cytomegalovirus exposure and HLA in healthy donors (TCRdb year 2017). Describing the broader study: An earlier analysis of roughly 630 of the donors reported about 250 Gb of sequence data and approximately 110 million unique TCR beta sequences from 150 million to 200 million T cells. An early release covering roughly 600 HLA-typed donors comprised roughly 300 gigabases of sequencing data and around 80 million unique TCR sequences. Among the roughly 400 genotyped donors, around 79% belonged to the genetic ancestry cluster associated with self-reported Caucasian donors. The study was designed to test whether signatures of past pathogen exposure could be identified by cataloging public T cell receptors. The study profiled the T cell repertoires of about 720 subjects by immunosequencing and related them to cytomegalovirus serostatus. A separate validation cohort of approximately 120 different subjects was used in addition to the 666-subject first cohort. The study combined high-throughput TCR immunosequencing, statistical association of individual TCRs with disease status, and machine learning to predict cytomegalovirus infection status. In a later analysis, previously published TCR beta repertoires from 550 to 750 donors were re-analyzed and high-resolution HLA genotyping was added so that TCR occurrence patterns could be studied. The later analysis used no new phenotypic data to find candidate immune exposures, relying instead on TCR beta sequences and their occurrence across donors. An earlier analysis of about 600 of the donors used high-throughput TCR beta sequencing to judge whether each TCR beta V gene segment behaved as functional or pseudogenic. Donor age, sex, ethnicity and CMV serostatus were compiled alongside the repertoire data. A later genetic analysis used genome-wide SNP genotypes for about 55% of the 666 donors, treating that subset as a discovery cohort. All discovery cohort repertoires had been generated on a single sequencing platform. HLA typing included class I and class II loci at four-digit resolution. Typing coverage differed by locus: A, B, C, DRB1 and DQB1 were typed in roughly 620-640 donors, DQA1 in 500 to 550, DPA1 in 600 to 610, and DPB1 in 450 to 490. Four or five DR-DQ haplotypes were treated as single units for association and clustering because of strong linkage in the cohort. Among 398 genotyped donors of the cohort, an average of approximately 220,000 unique TCR beta nucleotide sequences was sequenced per donor, of which approximately 19% were non-productive.

Library preparation was by the immunoSEQ multiplex PCR assay. For the multiplex PCR, a mixture combining 60 forward primers for TCR Vbeta segments and 13 reverse primers for TCR Jbeta segments was used. Amplification of the CDR3 region of rearranged TCR beta genes was performed with a multiplex PCR assay on genomic DNA. The Illumina HiSeq System was used to sequence the amplified TCR beta libraries as 87-base-pair reads. As for how the authors treated the data: In a later analysis, tens of millions of unique TCR beta chains were counted across the roughly 670 repertoires, and around 10 million of these chains were shared by at least two donors. Raw reads were error-corrected and collapsed into unique sequences with a nearest-neighbor algorithm that merged closely related sequences to remove PCR and sequencing errors. CDR3 sequences were aligned to IMGT reference sequences to assign V, D and J gene segments. Each retained sequence needed at least a six-nucleotide match to both a V gene segment and a J gene segment. A rearrangement counted as productive if the CDR3 had no stop codons and remained in frame with V and J, and every other rearrangement counted as non-productive. Following IMGT convention, CDR3 was defined as the stretch from the second conserved V-encoded cysteine to the conserved J-encoded phenylalanine. The earlier analysis of 500 to 750 of the donors excluded any sequence lacking an unambiguous match to a single V gene segment. An earlier analysis of 587 of the donors classified V segments as functional when productive rearrangements were above 56.7% and as segregating when the standard deviation between donors was above 5%. A statistical classification framework was developed to diagnose cytomegalovirus status using the catalog of TCR beta chain sequences. A later analysis assigned V and J genes by comparing TCR nucleotide sequences with IMGT/GENE-DB human TR gene sequences. Using the TCRdist pipeline, a later analysis assigned CDR3 sequences along with most-parsimonious VDJ recombination scenarios. A later analysis defined each TCR beta chain by its CDR3 amino acid sequence plus V-gene family, and excluded reads lacking a unique V-gene family. In a later analysis, 550 to 650 highly shared, low-generation-probability nucleotide sequences were removed to address suspected cross-contamination and a sequencing artifact. For each public chain, a later analysis derived a clonal expansion index from normalized ranks of inferred template counts within each repertoire. Generation probabilities in a later analysis came from a VDJ recombination model fitted to out-of-frame rearrangements, and those results were checked against IGoR. In a later analysis, TCR-TCR, TCR-HLA and TCR-CMV co-occurrence was scored with hypergeometric tests, and a repertoire-size bias correction was applied to TCR pairs. In a later analysis, false discovery rates were estimated by permuting HLA or CMV assignments 20 times. In a later analysis, co-occurring TCRs were grouped using DBSCAN, and TCRdist sequence similarity was added for clustering within HLA-allele-positive subsets. Repertoires with fewer than 30,000 or more than 120,000 public chains, plus five repertoires with anomalous nucleotide sharing, were excluded from co-occurrence clustering. Held by TCRdb, this immuneACCESS table contains in-frame sequences only and omits some clones. Under half of the omission traces to an unresolved V gene where checked; the cause of the rest is unknown. The V and J calls and the clone size are those of that table, but D and trimming were determined from the DNA. This sample is represented by 150,000 or so clones; approximately 75% of them were singletons. In total, the top ten clones hold roughly 1.6% of the sample.

Details on this clone: The target of this receptor is not known. No quality values exist for individual bases; no much larger clone is one base distant.

The cohort consisted of 670 or so healthy bone marrow donors. At the time of sampling, every cohort member was nominally healthy, though immune exposures that went unrecorded were likely present. The donor tested CMV seronegative and was one of the 352 seronegative cohort members. A peripheral blood sample was provided by each donor, and peripheral blood mononuclear cells were used for TCR beta sequencing. The Qiagen DNeasy Blood Extraction Kit was used to extract genomic DNA from the blood cell samples. Looking up the germline V gene (reference sequence) yields CDR1 SEHNR and CDR2 FQNEAQ. Cut back by 5 bases and 7 bases, the V and J ends lie 24 bases apart. The CDR3 holds 17 amino acids from the cysteine to the phenylalanine. Only the CDR3 part of the read is kept: 51 bases, read in frame from the first base. Results and caveats for the whole study, not just this receptor: A cluster of highly shared sequence variants was judged likely to be a technical artifact of the sequencing pipeline. It was suggested by the authors that the approach could potentially be generalized to other disease states and immunological phenotypes. Broadly in line with IMGT annotations, most TCR beta V segments showed up in productive rearrangements about 87% or about 30% of the time in an earlier analysis of about 500 of the donors. When HLA alleles, especially DR and DQ, strongly co-occurred, TCR associations were difficult to assign to individual alleles. Presence/absence analyses assumed roughly uniform sequencing depth across donors, an assumption that may not hold. An association between a missense DCLRE1C variant and V-gene and J-gene trimming of TCR beta chains was found in a later genetic analysis and replicated in an independent cohort. At a false discovery rate of 0.05, a later analysis linked some 18,000 TCR beta sequences to specific HLA alleles. According to a later analysis, TCR association rates differed among HLA loci, with DRB1 alleles showing the most associated TCRs and HLA-C alleles showing the fewest. A total of about 180 TCR beta chains were listed by the study as associated with cytomegalovirus. Because HLA typing was missing for some donors at each locus, association tests included only the typed subset. Cytomegalovirus status was reported to be diagnosed by the classifier with high specificity and sensitivity in both the original and validation cohorts. According to a later analysis, parvovirus B19, influenza, CMV and Epstein-Barr virus appeared linked to several top co-occurrence clusters. Some IMGT-functional V segments, including TRBV6-2 and TRBV6-3, could not be distinguished by the 87-base-pair reads and were therefore excluded. A further reported finding was that TCR beta sequences accurately predicted the HLA-A and HLA-B alleles for most subjects in the first cohort. A later analysis found that most CMV-associated TCR beta chains appeared HLA-restricted, with HLA associations seemingly driven largely by CMV exposure. Compared with the roughly 670-donor mean, donors in an Asian-associated ancestry cluster had fewer N-insertions in productive TCRs, according to a later genetic analysis. While some public TCRs were present in many individuals, most TCR sequences turned up only very rarely across donors. Only TCR beta chains were sequenced in this cohort, and the absence of alpha or paired-chain data limited detectable features. In a later analysis, HLA-associated TCR beta chains showed more clonal expansion and lower generation probabilities than non-associated chains that were equally common. For the cohort, immune exposure information was limited to CMV serostatus. A few of the identified cytomegalovirus-associated TCR beta chains were confirmed in vitro to be specific for cytomegalovirus antigens. Linkage disequilibrium might explain the correlated functional status among segregating V segments, but an unknown experimental factor could not be excluded. The earlier analysis of almost 600 of the donors excluded roughly 16 rarely observed V segments, including chromosome 9 orphons, because counts were too low.

The sequenced material came from PBMCs. This sequence originates from a girl aged 10 to 17 in good health and CMV-seronegative. The chain is assembled from TRBV7-9 and TRBJ1-5; TRBD1 is a possible D gene, resting on 5 matching bases. At the DNA level, the sequence is TGTGCCAGCAGCCTGGGCGGCAGGACGGAGTGGGGCCAGCCCCAGCATTTT. Translated, this is CASSLGGRTEWGQPQHF.